This TCR beta chain was obtained from a study of shared clonotypes between healthy human individuals. Naive CD8 cells were CD45RO-negative, positively selected for CCR7, excluding terminally differentiated effector memory CD45RA+ cells. Per the study methods: There were no quality scores in the junction-only immunoSEQ sequences, so filtering differed. Profiling relied on immunoSEQ multiplex PCR, and the TCRdb table lists in-frame clones only, not all of them. V and J calls and clone size are given by that table; D and trimming were obtained from the DNA. Of approximately 1.9 million clones listed, 80% to 95% are singletons. This clonotype was sampled from a man between 18 and 29 years old in good health. Some clones in this sample may be carry-over from other donors' samples. The sample comprised naive CD8+ T cells from PBMCs.

CDR3 loop: CASQAGDYGFPGELFF. Here the CDR3 DNA reads TGTGCCAGCCAGGCGGGGGACTACGGTTTCCCCGGGGAGCTGTTTTTT. The chain couples TRBV14 to TRBJ2-2; 7 nucleotides match TRBD2. With V trimmed by 8 bases and J by 6 bases, 15 bases remained unmatched. Looked up from germline, CDR1 is SGHDN and CDR2 is FVKESK. The CDR3 extends over 16 amino acids.